This TCR beta chain was observed in a study of cytomegalovirus exposure and HLA in healthy donors. The CDR3 runs 14 residues. Trimming removed 6 bases from V and 5 bases from J, with 17 bases in between. Germline CDR1 reads SGDLS; CDR2 reads YYNGEE. The study ran its PCR with 60 Vbeta and 13 Jbeta primers. Generated by immunoSEQ multiplex PCR, the TCRdb table keeps only in-frame clones and is missing some. This table holds 150,000 to 200,000 clones, roughly 77% found once. About this clone itself: Its antigen is not identified.

Study-wide results and caveats: Most TCR beta V segments were productive about 90% or about 30% of the time in an earlier analysis. Altogether, 170 or so TCR beta chains were recorded as cytomegalovirus-associated. For most subjects, TCR beta sequences were reported to predict HLA-A and HLA-B alleles with accuracy. CMV serostatus was the sole immune exposure data available.

The receptor was derived from a man aged 35-49 years in good health and CMV-seropositive. V is TRBV9 and J is TRBJ1-1; D ambiguous. The source material was PBMCs. CDR3 residues: CASTRGFMETEAFF. The DNA for the CDR3 is TGTGCCAGCACTCGAGGGTTCATGGAGACTGAAGCTTTCTTT.